This T cell receptor (beta chain) stems from a study of neurological immune-mediated disorders (dated by TCRdb to about 2019). Concerning the study at large: Among the approximately 35 multiple sclerosis patients, some 31 had relapsing-remitting MS and 3 had secondary progressive MS. Of the approximately 65 subjects in the cohort, some 15 were HAM/TSP patients, 34 were multiple sclerosis patients, and about 20 were healthy controls. Peripheral blood TCR-beta repertoires from HTLV-I-associated myelopathy (HAM/TSP) patients, multiple sclerosis patients and healthy controls were compared by UMI-based sequencing. Longitudinal samples, technical triplicates and paired sorted CD4+ and CD8+ T-cell subsets, alongside PBMC samples, were included among the roughly 100 TCR-beta libraries.

This clonotype was seen at least ten times. Which antigen it targets is not known. No base quality values were provided; no much bigger clone lies one nucleotide off. CDR1 and CDR2 were assigned from the germline V gene as SGHRS and YFSETQ. Trimming removed 4 bases from V and 4 bases from J, leaving 12 bases between the germline ends. The CDR3, from cysteine to phenylalanine, totals 14 residues. Only the CDR3 DNA stays, 42 bases, in frame from base 1. What the study reported, not specific to this receptor: No association of the MS cluster with clinical or MRI features was observed, and the need for larger cohorts was stated by the authors. No identical CDR3 amino acid sequences were found to be shared among expanded clones across subjects, suggesting that TCR-beta repertoires were private in all groups. Phylogenetic analysis grouped repertoires from 18 of 34 MS patients into a cluster of related CDR3 sequences, suggesting a possible repertoire-level signature. TCR clonal expansion was highest in HAM/TSP patients and lowest in MS patients, with MS patients falling below even healthy controls.

To synthesize cDNA, template-switch 5'RACE was performed with a primer carrying a 10-nucleotide random unique molecular identifier so that each TCR transcript was tagged. Every sequencing run covered 15-18 subjects and yielded more than 160 million TCR-beta sequences. Total RNA was extracted with the RNeasy kit. The KAPA Real-time Library Amplification kit was used to amplify TCR-beta VDJ regions with primers for the TCR constant region and the 5'RACE anchor. A first PCR added sample indexes and Illumina adaptors, and a second PCR then raised library yield. After Ampure bead purification, the TCR product of roughly 650 bp was size-selected on a 2% E-gel SizeSelection system. Library quality was checked on a Bioanalyzer, concentration was measured with Qubit, and libraries were quantified with the Kapa Library Quantification kit before pooling. An Illumina HiSeq 2500 sequenced the libraries paired-end 2 x 150 bp. To increase sequence diversity, about 25-31% phiX was spiked into each library pool. Per the original workflow: The quality-filtered reads were processed with the UMI-based MiGEC pipeline, whose error correction step removed more than 75% of the raw TCR sequences. IMGT germline references were used for alignment of VDJ genes, and clonotypes were defined by a unique CDR3 amino acid sequence together with V-J genes. Clonal expansion, Shannon diversity and CDR3 relatedness (CalcPairwiseDistances, ClusterSamples) were evaluated with VDJtools, and phylogenetic trees were built with CLCbio workbench. Expanded clones were defined as having at least 8 unique UMIs, based on coefficient-of-variation modelling across technical triplicates. In TCRdb, the public reads were trimmed at Q25 with fastp and aligned with MiXCR, with productive beta chains retained. Entries that share a CDR3 protein sequence are merged under the most common genes and DNA. These V and J calls originate from TCRdb's pipeline instead of the authors' own analysis. This sample lists about 59,000 distinct CDR3 sequences; 3.5% to 4.5% were detected once. The ten largest account for 2.2% of the sample.

Unsorted PBMC libraries were generated from 2 million PBMCs stored in RNAlater at -80 °C until RNA extraction. The multiple sclerosis patients were enrolled in a US clinical protocol that evaluated disease progression with magnetic resonance imaging. Peripheral blood was subjected to Ficoll-Hypaque density gradient centrifugation to isolate PBMCs, which were then cryopreserved in liquid nitrogen. The sequence was obtained from a woman aged 50 to 65 with multiple sclerosis. The sequenced sample consisted of PBMCs. The chain is made from TRBV5-1 and TRBJ1-3; a confident D gene designation cannot be given. The CDR3 in this case is CASSPSPGGNTIYF. The DNA sequence is as follows: TGCGCCAGCAGCCCAAGCCCCGGGGGAAACACCATATATTTT.